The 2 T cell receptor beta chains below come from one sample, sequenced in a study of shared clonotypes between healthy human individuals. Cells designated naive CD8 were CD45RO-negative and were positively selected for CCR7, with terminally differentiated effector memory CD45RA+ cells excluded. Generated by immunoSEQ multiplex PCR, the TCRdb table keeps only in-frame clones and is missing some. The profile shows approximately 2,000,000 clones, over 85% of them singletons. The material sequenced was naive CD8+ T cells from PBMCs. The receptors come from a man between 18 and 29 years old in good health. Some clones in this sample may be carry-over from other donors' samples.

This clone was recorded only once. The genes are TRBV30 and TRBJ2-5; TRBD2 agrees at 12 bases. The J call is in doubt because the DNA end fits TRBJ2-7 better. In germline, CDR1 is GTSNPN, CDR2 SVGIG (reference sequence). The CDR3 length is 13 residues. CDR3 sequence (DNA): TGTGCCTTTCGACTAGCGGGAGTATACGAGCAGTACTTC. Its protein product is CAFRLAGVYEQYF.

The CDR3 is CASSPVLAGGPETQYF. DNA of the CDR3: TGTGCCAGCAGCCCAGTGCTAGCGGGAGGCCCGGAGACCCAGTACTTC. This chain connects TRBV28 to TRBJ2-5; TRBD2 aligns across 11 bases. The CDR3 is made up of 16 amino acids. CDR1 and CDR2 (germline): MDHEN, SYDVKM. V lost 6 bases, J lost 5 bases, and 11 bases stayed unmatched.